These 2 T cell receptor beta chains came from one sample sequenced in a study of Graves' ophthalmopathy and Graves' hyperthyroidism. RNA transcripts were the source from which TCR beta CDR3 regions were amplified. An opening RT-PCR round employed HTBI primers and preceded a second-round multiplex PCR. Via MiXCR, TCRdb re-called the multiplex PCR reads, giving one row per CDR3 protein. The sample includes fewer than 650,000 distinct CDR3 sequences, 22% seen only once; the top ten take approximately 7.7%. The sequenced sample consisted of peripheral blood. These receptors were taken from a woman aged 18-35 years with stable Graves' hyperthyroidism. Some clones in this sample may be carry-over from other donors' samples.

Only a few counts were recorded for this clonotype. The rearrangement joins TRBV6-1 to TRBJ2-5; 11 bases map to TRBD2. The CDR3 consists of 17 residues. With V trimmed by 6 bases and J by 1 base, 10 bases remained unmatched. Germline lookup yields CDR1 MNHNS and CDR2 SASEGT. In nucleotides, the CDR3 is TGTGCCAGCAGCAGGGGGTGGACTAGCGGGTTCCAAGAGACCCAGTACTTC. Protein product: CASSRGWTSGFQETQYF.

This clonotype showed up many times. This chain joins TRBV27 and TRBJ1-1; 9 bases map to TRBD1. Germline assignment: CDR1 MNHEY and CDR2 SMNVEV (reference sequence). The J segment lost 3 bases and the V segment lost 2 bases, leaving 4 bases of the junction unmatched. This CDR3 is built from 15 residues. The CDR3 coding sequence is TGTGCCAGCAGTTTAACCGGGACAGGGTACACTGAAGCTTTCTTT. This codes for CASSLTGTGYTEAFF.